These 30 T cell receptor beta chains were all obtained from the same sample, sequenced in a study of cytomegalovirus exposure and HLA in healthy donors. PCR involved 60 Vbeta and 13 Jbeta primers. Clones were sequenced by immunoSEQ multiplex PCR, and TCRdb holds only the in-frame ones, with some missing. The data show around 110,000 clones, around 80% seen once. Sequencing input: PBMCs. The receptor set was obtained from a man aged 25-45 years in good health and CMV-seropositive.

The chain carries TRBV4-1 and TRBJ1-6; TRBD1 might be the D (5 bases). The CDR3 has 16 amino acids. Trimming removed 3 bases from V and 9 bases from J, with 18 bases in between. Germline CDR1 is MGHRA and CDR2 is YSYEKL. CDR3 amino acids: CASSHSSDGGASPLHF. The CDR3 DNA is TGCGCCAGCAGCCATTCCTCGGACGGGGGAGCTTCACCCCTCCACTTT.

The chain employs TRBV7-2 and TRBJ2-1, with 8 bases aligning to TRBD2. V lost 2 bases and J lost 3; bases outside the gene matches: 3. CDR1 SGHTA and CDR2 FQGNSA come from the germline V gene. The CDR3 totals 15 residues. In DNA form, the CDR3 reads TGTGCCAGCAGCTTAAGAACTAGCGGCTACAATGAGCAGTTCTTC. It is translated as CASSLRTSGYNEQFF. Using reference TRBV7-2 and TRBJ2-1 for the parts outside the CDR3, the full variable domain is GAGVSQSPSNKVTEKGKDVELRCDPISGHTALYWYRQSLGQGLEFLIYFQGNSAPDKSGLPSDRFSAERTGGSVSTLTIQRTQQEDSAVYLCASSLRTSGYNEQFFGPGTRLTVL.

J is TRBJ2-7 and V is TRBV27, with TRBD1 matching 7 bases. This CDR3 is built from 15 residues. In germline, CDR1 is MNHEY, CDR2 SMNVEV (reference sequence). Trimming at V came to 5 bases and at J to 0 bases, leaving 7 bases not matched to a gene. CDR3 sequence reads: CASSSKGTVSYEQYF. Here the CDR3 DNA reads TGTGCCAGCAGTAGTAAGGGGACAGTCTCCTACGAGCAGTACTTC.

V gene TRBV2 combines with J gene TRBJ2-2; 7 bases are a match to TRBD1. J lost 5 bases, V lost 6 bases, and 0 bases had no gene match. The germline gives CDR1 SNHLY, CDR2 FYNNEI. The CDR3 runs 12 residues. CDR3 in amino acids: CASSRGTGELFF. The CDR3 DNA is TGTGCCAGCAGCAGGGGGACCGGGGAGCTGTTTTTT. Drawing the rest from reference TRBV2 and TRBJ2-2, the complete variable domain is EPEVTQTPSHQVTQMGQEVILRCVPISNHLYFYWYRQILGQKVEFLVSFYNNEISEKSEIFDDQFSVERPDGSNFTLKIRSTKLEDSAMYFCASSRGTGELFFGEGSRLTVL.

V is TRBV14 and J is TRBJ1-2; TRBD1 agrees at 7 bases. CDR1 is SGHDN, CDR2 FVKESK, per germline. The trim removed 1 base at V and 5 bases at J, leaving 4 bases unmatched. The CDR3 totals 14 residues. CDR3 in DNA: TGTGCCAGCAGCCAAGCGACAGGGTATTATGGCTACACCTTC. Amino acids: CASSQATGYYGYTF. The whole variable domain, remainder taken from reference TRBV14 and TRBJ1-2, is EAGVTQFPSHSVIEKGQTVTLRCDPISGHDNLYWYRRVMGKEIKFLLHFVKESKQDESGMPNNRFLAERTGGTYSTLKVQPAELEDSGVYFCASSQATGYYGYTFGSGTRLTVV.

The CDR3 DNA sequence: TGTGCCAGTAGTATTCATCGACTAGCGGGGGCCATGACAGATACGCAGTATTTT. It is translated as CASSIHRLAGAMTDTQYF. The chain couples TRBV19 to TRBJ2-3; 12 bases line up with TRBD2. The CDR3 loop spans 18 amino acids. With V trimmed by 3 bases and J by 3 bases, 10 bases remained unmatched. Germline V gene lookup returns CDR1 LNHDA and CDR2 SQIVND (reference sequence).

The V and J genes are TRBV7-3 and TRBJ2-5, with 8 positions matching TRBD2. The CDR3 is made up of 13 amino acids. Germline CDR1 reads SGHTA; CDR2 reads FQGTGA. Unmatched junction bases numbered 5, after V lost 4 bases and J lost 7 bases. The CDR3 region is CASSYLGGGTQYF. The DNA for the CDR3 is TGTGCCAGCAGCTACCTCGGGGGGGGGACCCAGTACTTC.

The gene calls are TRBV11-3 and TRBJ1-1; a weak D match, TRBD1 (6 bases). V gave up 5 bases and J gave up 4 bases, with 11 bases separating them. CDR1 SGHNT and CDR2 YENEEA come from the germline V gene. CDR3 size: 13 residues. In DNA form, the CDR3 reads TGTGCCAGCAGCACCCTGACAGGCACTGAAGCTTTCTTT. Protein sequence: CASSTLTGTEAFF.

The V call is TRBV7-2, the J call TRBJ2-7, with TRBD2 identical over 10 bases. J gave up 2 bases and V 5 bases, and 6 bases lay outside the gene matches. Germline V gene lookup returns CDR1 SGHTA and CDR2 FQGNSA. The CDR3 runs 15 residues. CDR3 residues: CASSLTLAGTYEQYF. In nucleotides, the CDR3 is TGTGCCAGCAGCCTAACACTAGCGGGAACCTACGAGCAGTACTTC. The variable domain in full, completed from reference TRBV7-2 and TRBJ2-7, reads GAGVSQSPSNKVTEKGKDVELRCDPISGHTALYWYRQSLGQGLEFLIYFQGNSAPDKSGLPSDRFSAERTGGSVSTLTIQRTQQEDSAVYLCASSLTLAGTYEQYFGPGTRLTVT.

The chain recombines TRBV21-1 with TRBJ1-1. TRBV21-1 is recorded as a pseudogene. The CDR3 is made up of 14 amino acids. The CDR3 reads CASSTKRANTEAFF. The CDR3 nucleotides read TGTGCCAGCAGCACTAAACGCGCGAACACTGAAGCTTTCTTT.

This chain uses TRBV19 with TRBJ1-5; tentative D call: TRBD1 (6 bases). CDR3 length equals 16 residues. Looked up from germline, CDR1 is LNHDA and CDR2 is SQIVND (reference sequence). The V and J ends lost 2 bases and 5 bases respectively, with 16 bases between them. CDR3 bases: TGTGCCAGTAGTATAACCTCCCAGGGGCGAGATCAGCCCCAGCATTTT. Amino acid sequence: CASSITSQGRDQPQHF.

The CDR3 is CASSLRTGTASYEQYF. In DNA form, the CDR3 reads TGCGCCAGCAGCTTACGAACCGGGACAGCCTCCTACGAGCAGTACTTC. V gene TRBV5-1 combines with J gene TRBJ2-7; TRBD1 matches 7 bases. J was trimmed by 0 bases and V by 2 bases; bases with no gene match: 8. The CDR3 spans 16 residues. CDR1 SGHRS and CDR2 YFSETQ come from the germline V gene.

The chain is built from TRBV19 and TRBJ1-4; D gene uncertain. The CDR3 sequence is 15 residues long. V gave up 5 bases and J gave up 7 bases, with 17 bases separating them. Germline V gene sequence: CDR1 LNHDA, CDR2 SQIVND (reference sequence). The chain's CDR3 is CASSPQAGVSEKLFF. The CDR3, as DNA: TGTGCCAGTAGTCCTCAGGCGGGAGTTAGTGAAAAACTGTTTTTT.

This rearrangement joins TRBV19 to TRBJ2-3, with D tentatively TRBD2 (7 bases). V was shortened by 2 bases and J by 2 bases, with 14 bases between the two germline ends. The CDR3 totals 16 residues. The germline CDR1 and CDR2 sequences are LNHDA and SQIVND (reference sequence). CDR3: CASSIRGGGYTDTQYF. CDR3 nucleotides: TGTGCCAGTAGTATAAGGGGGGGCGGATACACAGATACGCAGTATTTT. The full variable domain, in which reference TRBV19 and TRBJ2-3 provide the parts outside the CDR3, is DGGITQSPKYLFRKEGQNVTLSCEQNLNHDAMYWYRQDPGQGLRLIYYSQIVNDFQKGDIAEGYSVSREKKESFPLTVTSAQKNPTAFYLCASSIRGGGYTDTQYFGPGTRLTVL.

With respect to this clone: A junction boundary mismatches the germline segment, possibly from a read error. CDR3 residues: CASGGPRDITYQETQYF. CDR3 DNA sequence: TGTGCTAGTGGTGGGCCCAGGGACATAACCTACCAAGAGACTCAGTACTTC. The genes are TRBV12-5 and TRBJ2-5; D perhaps matches TRBD1 (6 bases). The CDR3 runs 17 residues. Germline CDR1 LGHNT, CDR2 FRNRAP. The entire variable domain, with the rest obtained from reference TRBV12-5 and TRBJ2-5, is as follows: DARVTQTPRHKVTEMGQEVTMRCQPILGHNTVFWYRQTMMQGLELLAYFRNRAPLDDSGMPKDRFSAEMPDATLATLKIQPSEPRDSAVYFCASGGPRDITYQETQYFGPGTRLLVL.

This clone appeared a single time. The V call is TRBV2, the J call TRBJ1-1; 7 positions match TRBD1. Germline V gene sequence: CDR1 SNHLY, CDR2 FYNNEI. Trimming cost V 6 bases and J 0 bases; bases outside gene matches: 7. The CDR3 totals 15 residues. CDR3 bases: TGTGCCAGCAGAGTTCTGGGACAGATGAACACTGAAGCTTTCTTT. It encodes CASRVLGQMNTEAFF. Using reference TRBV2 and TRBJ1-1 for the parts outside the CDR3, the full variable domain is EPEVTQTPSHQVTQMGQEVILRCVPISNHLYFYWYRQILGQKVEFLVSFYNNEISEKSEIFDDQFSVERPDGSNFTLKIRSTKLEDSAMYFCASRVLGQMNTEAFFGQGTRLTVV.

The chain has TRBV27 and TRBJ2-7, with D uncertain. CDR1 is MNHEY, CDR2 SMNVEV, per germline (reference sequence). Trimming took 3 bases from V and 5 from J, leaving 14 bases between them. The CDR3 is made up of 14 amino acids. The CDR3 loop reads CASSLQHLAHEQYF. The CDR3 nucleotides read TGTGCCAGCAGTTTGCAACATCTCGCTCACGAGCAGTACTTC.

This clone was detected only a few times. The CDR3: CATSRASGGAETQYF. The CDR3 coding sequence is TGTGCCACCAGCAGAGCTAGCGGGGGGGCCGAGACCCAGTACTTC. V usage is TRBV15 and J usage is TRBJ2-5; 12 nucleotides match TRBD2. The germline V gene has CDR1 LNHNV and CDR2 YYDKDF (reference sequence). V lost 1 base and J lost 5; bases outside the gene matches: 2. This CDR3 region has 15 residues.

The CDR3 DNA follows: TGTGCCAGCAGTGAGGGACAGGGGGGCTACTACGAGCAGTACTTC. Translating gives CASSEGQGGYYEQYF. V is TRBV6-1 and J is TRBJ2-7; 11 bases map to TRBD1. Germline V gene lookup returns CDR1 MNHNS and CDR2 SASEGT. This CDR3 is 15 amino acids long. V gave up 3 bases and J gave up 3 bases; unmatched junction bases: 4.

V is TRBV6-6 and J is TRBJ2-5, with 9 bases identical to TRBD2. The CDR3 totals 15 residues. Trimming removed 0 bases from V and 5 bases from J; junction bases left unmatched: 4. In germline, CDR1 is MNHNY, CDR2 SVGAGI (reference sequence). This chain's CDR3 is CASSYSSGGWETQYF. The CDR3 bases are TGTGCCAGCAGTTACTCGAGCGGGGGGTGGGAGACCCAGTACTTC.

As for this clone: A read error is likely, as this CDR3 ends without the conserved phenylalanine or tryptophan. The chain recombines TRBV9 with TRBJ1-6; 8 positions agree with TRBD1. Trimming at V came to 4 bases and at J to 5 bases, leaving 8 bases not matched to a gene. The length of the CDR3 is 16 residues. The germline gives CDR1 SGDLS, CDR2 YYNGEE. CDR3 nucleotides: TGTGCCAGCAGCCCAACGGGACAGGATAATAATTCACCCCTCCACCTT. It encodes CASSPTGQDNNSPLHL.

This clone was seen once. The J gene is TRBJ1-1, the V gene TRBV30; D uncertain. The length of the CDR3 is 13 residues. Germline-derived CDR1 and CDR2 are GTSNPN and SVGIG (reference sequence). Trimming cost V 2 bases and J 5 bases, with 12 bases left between them. CDR3 amino acids: CAWSRRSETEAFF. CDR3 nucleotides: TGTGCCTGGAGTCGTAGGAGTGAGACTGAAGCTTTCTTT.

This clone has just one count. This rearrangement joins TRBV4-2 to TRBJ2-3; TRBD2 aligns across 10 bases. V shed 4 bases and J 3 bases; nucleotides not matched to a gene: 10. The CDR3 length is 17 residues. Germline-derived CDR1 and CDR2 are LGHNA and YNFKEQ. CDR3 region: CASSLGPAGGPTDTQYF. CDR3 bases: TGTGCCAGCAGCCTAGGCCCAGCGGGGGGGCCGACAGATACGCAGTATTTT.

This clone was detected a few times. This chain joins TRBV10-3 and TRBJ2-7, with 7 bases that match TRBD2. Germline CDR1 ENHRY, CDR2 SYGVKD. Germline trimming cut 7 bases from V and 3 bases from J; bases unmatched to any gene: 6. CDR3 length: 13 residues. Here the CDR3 DNA reads TGTGCCATCACAGCGGGACTAAGCTACGAGCAGTACTTC. Translating gives CAITAGLSYEQYF.

The chain recombines TRBV6-1 with TRBJ1-5; D is unclear. V gave up 8 bases and J gave up 7 bases, with 12 bases separating them. This CDR3 contains 12 residues. Germline CDR1 and CDR2: MNHNS and SASEGT. This chain's CDR3 is CASGRGEQPQHF. In DNA, the CDR3 is TGTGCCAGCGGTCGGGGAGAGCAGCCCCAGCATTTT.

This chain connects TRBV9 to TRBJ1-6, with D maybe TRBD1 (6 bases). The CDR3 spans 17 residues. Germline V gene sequence: CDR1 SGDLS, CDR2 YYNGEE. V was trimmed by 0 bases and J by 10 bases, leaving 20 bases between them. CDR3 in DNA: TGTGCCAGCAGCGTAGGTGTCCCACAGGGCGTTGGATCACCCCTCCACTTT. It yields the protein CASSVGVPQGVGSPLHF.

The V gene is TRBV27, the J gene TRBJ2-2; 7 nucleotides align to TRBD2. CDR1 and CDR2 (germline): MNHEY, SMNVEV (reference sequence). Unmatched junction bases numbered 10, after V lost 5 bases and J lost 7 bases. The CDR3 spans 15 residues. The CDR3 DNA reads TGTGCCAGCAGTCCTGTGGCGGGGGACGTCGGGGAGCTGTTTTTT. It codes for CASSPVAGDVGELFF.

This chain links TRBV18 with TRBJ1-1; no firm D call. V lost 3 bases to trimming and J lost 4 bases, with 12 bases between them. The germline V gene has CDR1 KGHSH and CDR2 LQKENI. The CDR3 sequence is 14 residues long. The CDR3 DNA sequence: TGTGCCAGCTCACCGATCCATGCTAGCACTGAAGCTTTCTTT. Translated, it gives CASSPIHASTEAFF.

There are a few counts of this clone. This chain joins TRBV7-9 and TRBJ2-1, with 7 bases fitting TRBD2. The ends lost 5 bases at V and 0 bases at J; junction bases unmatched: 4. CDR1 is SEHNR, CDR2 FQNEAQ, per germline (reference sequence). CDR3 length: 15 amino acids. This CDR3 reads CASSTRLASYNEQFF. The CDR3 coding sequence is TGTGCCAGCAGCACCCGACTAGCCTCCTACAATGAGCAGTTCTTC.

The chain couples TRBV6-1 to TRBJ1-6; D may be TRBD1 (6 bases). The germline gives CDR1 MNHNS, CDR2 SASEGT. Trimming cost V 8 bases and J 6 bases, with 14 bases left between them. The CDR3 has 14 residues. The DNA for the CDR3 is TGTGCCAGCGTTGGGGGCATCGGTAATTCACCCCTCCACTTT. Translating it yields CASVGGIGNSPLHF.